The sequence of this T cell receptor beta chain was determined in a study of blood T cell repertoires in COVID-19. The sample holds a few counts of this clone. Authors' data handling: Cell counts per sample came from amplifying reference gene primers. TCRdb's copy holds only in-frame clones and misses some; the assay was immunoSEQ multiplex PCR. V and J calls and clone size are copied from that table; D and trimming were computed from the DNA. The data contain more than 95,000 clones, around 82% of them singletons. Between the trimmed V and J ends, which lost 7 bases and 7 bases, there was a span of 9 bases. CDR3 length: 11 residues.

J is TRBJ2-3 and V is TRBV12-3 or TRBV12-4, with D perhaps TRBD1 (6 bases). The sequenced sample consisted of peripheral blood. This receptor was obtained from an elderly man with active or convalescent COVID-19. CDR3 sequence: CASTTGNTQYF. CDR3 bases: TGTGCCAGCACCACAGGGAATACGCAGTATTTT.